One sample yielded the 9 T cell receptor beta chains listed below, sequenced in a study of blood T cells in healthy people across ages. Alongside a J-beta primer mix, a sample-barcoded 5' primer served in a second PCR lasting roughly 7 to 11 cycles. TCRdb reanalysed the 5' RACE reads using MiXCR and keeps one entry per CDR3 protein. The data show about 1.8 million distinct CDR3 sequences, around half seen once. Sequences were obtained from blood. These receptors were taken from a woman in her 40s in good health.

This clonotype has only a few counts. J is TRBJ1-5 and V is TRBV5-1; 7 bases line up with TRBD1. V lost 2 bases and J lost 5; bases outside the gene matches: 4. In germline, CDR1 is SGHRS, CDR2 YFSETQ. This CDR3 is built from 14 residues. For the CDR3, the DNA is TGCGCCAGCAGCTTCTTAGGGGGCGATCAGCCCCAGCATTTT. Protein product: CASSFLGGDQPQHF.

This chain links TRBV27 with TRBJ1-6; no clear D. This CDR3 comprises 15 residues. Germline V lookup: CDR1 MNHEY, CDR2 SMNVEV (reference sequence). V gave up 7 bases and J gave up 4 bases, with 14 bases separating them. CDR3 sequence: CASTPGRTYNSPLHF. Here the CDR3 DNA reads TGTGCCAGCACTCCTGGGCGGACTTATAATTCACCCCTCCACTTT.

The genes are TRBV11-2 and TRBJ2-7; D may be TRBD1 or TRBD2 (5 bases each). Per germline, CDR1 SGHAT and CDR2 FQNNGV. CDR3 length: 16 amino acids. Trimming took 1 base from V and 7 from J, leaving 20 bases between them. This CDR3 reads CASSLGAAVGTNEQYF. In DNA form, the CDR3 reads TGTGCCAGCAGCTTAGGAGCGGCAGTAGGGACCAATGAGCAGTACTTC.

The chain uses TRBV6-5 and TRBJ2-1; D might be TRBD1 or TRBD2, each matching 5 bases. Germline CDR1 MNHEY, CDR2 SVGAGI. The germline V and J ends were trimmed by 5 bases and 8 bases, with 19 bases remaining between them. This CDR3 region has 15 residues. CDR3 residues: CASSEPGPQTYEQFF. The CDR3 DNA reads as TGTGCCAGCAGTGAACCGGGACCCCAAACGTATGAGCAGTTCTTC.

The J gene is TRBJ2-3, the V gene TRBV24-1; possibly TRBD2 for D (7 bases). CDR1 is KGHDR and CDR2 is SFDVKD in the germline V gene. V was clipped by 5 bases and J by 1 base, with 12 bases between them. The CDR3 loop spans 15 amino acids. The CDR3 spells CATSVGGPGTDTQYF. The CDR3 region has the DNA TGTGCCACCAGTGTGGGGGGGCCCGGCACAGATACGCAGTATTTT.

This chain connects TRBV7-9 to TRBJ2-7, with 10 bases identical to TRBD2. The tail of the sequence fits TRBJ2-5 better, so the J call may be wrong. Germline lookup yields CDR1 SEHNR and CDR2 FQNEAQ (reference sequence). The CDR3 is 17 residues long. The CDR3 region is CASSPPGVAGGTETQYF. The CDR3 nucleotides are TGTGCCAGCAGCCCCCCGGGGGTAGCGGGGGGCACAGAGACCCAGTACTTC.

The chain couples TRBV5-1 to TRBJ2-7, with D possibly matching TRBD2 (6 bases). V was cut by 4 bases and J by 2 bases, with 13 bases left in between. Germline V gene data show CDR1 as SGHRS and CDR2 as YFSETQ. CDR3 length equals 14 residues. The CDR3 region is CASSVASEAYEQYF. CDR3 sequence (DNA): TGCGCCAGCAGCGTGGCTAGCGAAGCCTACGAGCAGTACTTC.

V and J are TRBV13 and TRBJ2-5; the D gene is possibly TRBD1 (5 bases). The CDR3 consists of 13 residues. V was cut by 3 bases and J by 4 bases, with 9 bases left in between. Germline-derived CDR1 and CDR2 are PRHDT and FYEKMQ (reference sequence). CDR3 residues: CASSFSQGETQYF. CDR3 bases: TGTGCCAGCAGCTTTAGTCAGGGAGAGACCCAGTACTTC.

The V and J genes are TRBV29-1 and TRBJ2-7; 10 bases are a match to TRBD1. The CDR3 loop spans 14 amino acids. V was pared by 4 bases and J by 6 bases, with 9 bases of the junction left unmatched. Germline CDR1 is SQVTM and CDR2 is ANQGSEA. The CDR3 bases are TGCAGCGTTGCAGCGGACAGGGGGTACGGCGAGCAGTACTTC. Translated, it gives CSVAADRGYGEQYF.